The 6 T cell receptor beta chains listed next were all sequenced from one sample in a study of T cells in localized non-small cell lung cancer. Sequencing used immunoSEQ multiplex PCR; TCRdb keeps in-frame clones, though not all of them. Seen here are roughly 39,000 clones, more than 85% observed once, and the top ten hold around 3.4%. Here the sequenced sample was peripheral blood, taken before any cancer treatment. Receptors were obtained from a man aged 18 to 55 with stage I lung adenocarcinoma.

The chain couples TRBV6-5 to TRBJ2-3, with D possibly TRBD2 on 6 matching bases. Germline V gives CDR1 MNHEY, CDR2 SVGAGI. This CDR3 is 14 amino acids long. The germline V and J ends were trimmed by 6 bases and 5 bases, with 15 bases remaining between them. CDR3 residues: CASRGGTSRDTQYF. In DNA, the CDR3 is TGTGCCAGCAGAGGAGGGACTTCCAGAGATACGCAGTATTTT.

This clone was seen a single time. The chain carries TRBV2 and TRBJ1-1, with 8 positions matching TRBD1. The trim removed 8 bases at V and 3 bases at J, leaving 8 bases unmatched. The CDR3 spans 14 residues. Germline assignment: CDR1 SNHLY and CDR2 FYNNEI. The CDR3 DNA sequence: TGTGCCAGCCGTCCGGACAGGGCCGACACTGAAGCTTTCTTT. Amino acids: CASRPDRADTEAFF.

The chain has TRBV27 and TRBJ2-5; D remains unclear. Deletions cut 3 bases from V and 5 bases from J, with 10 bases between. From germline, CDR1 is MNHEY and CDR2 SMNVEV (reference sequence). The CDR3 is 13 residues long. The DNA of the CDR3 is TGTGCCAGCAGTTTCTGGGGTCGGGAGACCCAGTACTTC. As protein: CASSFWGRETQYF.

The chain is built from TRBV6-5 and TRBJ2-5; D is possibly TRBD2 (7 bases). Trimming left V 2 bases short and J 1 base short, with 11 bases between. Germline V CDR1 and CDR2: MNHEY, SVGAGI. There are 15 residues in the CDR3. The CDR3 nucleotides are TGTGCCAGCAGTTACAGGGAGGGGGGCCAAGAGACCCAGTACTTC. Protein: CASSYREGGQETQYF.

The chain carries TRBV11-2 and TRBJ2-2; 8 bases are a match to TRBD1. V lost 5 bases and J lost 6; bases outside the gene matches: 5. This CDR3 comprises 14 residues. Germline CDR1 is SGHAT and CDR2 is FQNNGV. The CDR3 DNA sequence: TGTGCCAGCAGCCACAGGGGGGTGGCCGGGGAGCTGTTTTTT. Protein sequence: CASSHRGVAGELFF.

The chain employs TRBV7-9 and TRBJ2-5; D tentatively reads TRBD1 or TRBD2 (6 bases each). V was pared by 3 bases and J by 3 bases, with 17 bases between. There are 16 residues in the CDR3. CDR1 is SEHNR, CDR2 FQNEAQ, per germline (reference sequence). The CDR3 coding sequence is TGTGCCAGCAGCTTTAGTGTAGGGGGGAGTGAAGAGACCCAGTACTTC. Protein product: CASSFSVGGSEETQYF.